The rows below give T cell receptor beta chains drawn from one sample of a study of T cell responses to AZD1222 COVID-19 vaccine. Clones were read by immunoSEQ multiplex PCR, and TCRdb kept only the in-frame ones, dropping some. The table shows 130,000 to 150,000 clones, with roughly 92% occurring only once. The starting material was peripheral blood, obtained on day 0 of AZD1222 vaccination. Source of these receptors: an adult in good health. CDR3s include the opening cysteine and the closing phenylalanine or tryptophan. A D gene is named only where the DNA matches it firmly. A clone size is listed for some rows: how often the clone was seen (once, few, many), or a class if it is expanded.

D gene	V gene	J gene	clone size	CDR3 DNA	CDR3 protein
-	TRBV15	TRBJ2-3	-	TGTGCCACCAGGAATCTAACGAATACGCAGTATTTT	CATRNLTNTQYF
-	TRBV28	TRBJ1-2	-	TGTGCCAGCAGTTTAATTGGGAACAGCCCTAGGGGAGGCTACACCTTC	CASSLIGNSPRGGYTF
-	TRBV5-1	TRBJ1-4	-	TGCGCCAGCAGCTTAATTTGGCCCGCAAGTGATGAAAAACTGTTTTTT	CASSLIWPASDEKLFF
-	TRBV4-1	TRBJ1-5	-	TGCGCCAGCAGCCAAGAACCCGGATGGGGCAATCAGCCCCAGCATTTT	CASSQEPGWGNQPQHF
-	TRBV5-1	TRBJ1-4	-	TGCGCCAGCAGCTGGAGGGTCGGGGAAGAAAAACTGTTTTTT	CASSWRVGEEKLFF
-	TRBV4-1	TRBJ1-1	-	TGCGCCAGCAGCCAAGTCCAGGGTTTAGTTGAAGCTTTCTTT	CASSQVQGLVEAFF
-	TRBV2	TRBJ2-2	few	TGTGCCAGCAGCGCCCAGGGCGGGGTGAACACCGGGGAGCTGTTTTTT	CASSAQGGVNTGELFF
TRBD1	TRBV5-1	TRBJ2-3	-	TGCGCCAGCAGACCCGACAGGGACAGCACAGATACGCAGTATTTT	CASRPDRDSTDTQYF
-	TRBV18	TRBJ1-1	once	TGTGCCAGCTCATTTTCAGGGCCTCCGAACACTGAAGCTTTCTTT	CASSFSGPPNTEAFF
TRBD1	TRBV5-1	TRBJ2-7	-	TGCGCCAGCGGAATTTCGGGACAGTCCTACGAGCAGTACTTC	CASGISGQSYEQYF
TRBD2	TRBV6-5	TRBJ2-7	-	TGTGCCAGCAGCCGAGCGGGAGGAACCTACGAGCAGTACTTC	CASSRAGGTYEQYF
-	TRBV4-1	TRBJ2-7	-	TGCGCCAGCAGCCACCTGACGGGGAGATACGAGCAGTACTTC	CASSHLTGRYEQYF
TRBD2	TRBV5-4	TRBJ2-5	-	TGTGCCAGCAGCACGGGACTAGCGTTTCAAGAGACCCAGTACTTC	CASSTGLAFQETQYF
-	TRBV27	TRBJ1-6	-	TGTGCCAGCAGTCCCTACAGGGAGAAGAATTCACCCCTCCACTTT	CASSPYREKNSPLHF
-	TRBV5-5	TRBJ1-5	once	TGTGCCAGCAGCTTTTCGGCAGGCAATCAGCCCCAGCATTTT	CASSFSAGNQPQHF
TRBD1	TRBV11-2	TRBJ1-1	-	TGTGCCAGCAGCCCACAGGGGGCCAGCACTGAAGCTTTCTTT	CASSPQGASTEAFF
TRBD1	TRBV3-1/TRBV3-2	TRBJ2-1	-	TGTGCCAGCAGCCAAGATATAGCAGGGGGCTACAATGAGCAGTTCTTC	CASSQDIAGGYNEQFF
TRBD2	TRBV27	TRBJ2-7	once	TGTGCCAGCAGTCCCCGACTTCACGGGAGGGCCTACGAGCAGTACTTC	CASSPRLHGRAYEQYF
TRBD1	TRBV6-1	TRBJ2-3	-	TGTGCCAGCAGTGAAGCGCATTTGGCAGGGGGCGGAGATACGCAGTATTTT	CASSEAHLAGGGDTQYF
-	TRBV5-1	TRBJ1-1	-	TGCGCCAGCAGCTTCTACCAGGGGCAGAGGGCTGAAGCTTTCTTT	CASSFYQGQRAEAFF
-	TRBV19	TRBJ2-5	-	TGTGCCAGTAGTATAACGGGTCGCGGGGGCGACTTCCAAGAGACCCAGTACTTC	CASSITGRGGDFQETQYF
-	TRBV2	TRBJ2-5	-	TGTGCCAGCAGTGAAGGGGAGACCCAGTACTTC	CASSEGETQYF